This T cell receptor beta chain derives from a study of T cells after yellow fever vaccination. Study outcomes and limitations: Peaking on day 5 versus 15, the secondary response was faster but weaker.

As to this clonotype: What it recognizes is unknown.

Per germline, CDR1 SGHVS and CDR2 FNYEAQ. The V gene lost 1 base and the J gene lost 0 bases, with 10 bases spanning the gap. CDR3 length: 16 amino acids. TCRdb itself ran the 5' RACE reads through MiXCR, one entry per CDR3 protein. The table shows 360,000 or so distinct CDR3 sequences, with 11% occurring only once. The clonotype was recovered from a man aged 18 to 30 who received the YFV17D yellow fever vaccine. The sequenced sample was PBMCs, obtained on the day of the first yellow fever vaccination. The chain joins TRBV7-6 to TRBJ2-1; no definite D call. The CDR3 nucleotides are TGTGCCAGCAGCTTAGACCCCACACACTCCTACAATGAGCAGTTCTTC. This sequence encodes CASSLDPTHSYNEQFF.